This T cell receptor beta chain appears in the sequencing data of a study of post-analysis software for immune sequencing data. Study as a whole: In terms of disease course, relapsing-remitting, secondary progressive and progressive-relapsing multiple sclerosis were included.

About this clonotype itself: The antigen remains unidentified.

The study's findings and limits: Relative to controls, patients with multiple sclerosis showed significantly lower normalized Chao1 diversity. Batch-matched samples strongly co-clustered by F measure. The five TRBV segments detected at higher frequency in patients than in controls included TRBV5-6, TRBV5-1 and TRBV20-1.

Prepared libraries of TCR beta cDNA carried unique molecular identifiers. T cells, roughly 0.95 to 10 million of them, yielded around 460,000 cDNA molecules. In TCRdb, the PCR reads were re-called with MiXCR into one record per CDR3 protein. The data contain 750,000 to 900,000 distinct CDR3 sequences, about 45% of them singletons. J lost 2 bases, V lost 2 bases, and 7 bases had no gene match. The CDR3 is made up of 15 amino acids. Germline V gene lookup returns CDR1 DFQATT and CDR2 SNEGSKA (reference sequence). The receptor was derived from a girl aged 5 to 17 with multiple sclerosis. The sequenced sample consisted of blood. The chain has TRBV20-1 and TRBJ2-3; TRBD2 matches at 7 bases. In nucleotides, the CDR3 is TGCAGTGCTAGAAGAGCGGCGGGAGTCACAGATACGCAGTATTTT. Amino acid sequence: CSARRAAGVTDTQYF.